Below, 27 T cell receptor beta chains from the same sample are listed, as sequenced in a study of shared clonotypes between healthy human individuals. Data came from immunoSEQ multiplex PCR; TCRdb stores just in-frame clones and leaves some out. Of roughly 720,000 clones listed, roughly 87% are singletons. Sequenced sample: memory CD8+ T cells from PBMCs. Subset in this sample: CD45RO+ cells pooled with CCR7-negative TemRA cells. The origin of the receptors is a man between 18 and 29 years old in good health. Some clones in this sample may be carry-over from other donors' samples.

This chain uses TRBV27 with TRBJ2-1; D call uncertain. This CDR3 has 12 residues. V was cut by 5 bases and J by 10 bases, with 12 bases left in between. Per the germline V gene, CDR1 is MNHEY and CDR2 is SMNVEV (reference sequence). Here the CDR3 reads CASSLGPWEQFF. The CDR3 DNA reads TGTGCCAGCAGTCTAGGACCCTGGGAGCAGTTCTTC.

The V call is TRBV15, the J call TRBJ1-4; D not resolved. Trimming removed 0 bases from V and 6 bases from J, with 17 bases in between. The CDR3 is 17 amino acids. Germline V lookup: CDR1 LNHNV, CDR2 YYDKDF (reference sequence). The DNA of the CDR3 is TGTGCCACCAGCAGAGAGGGTTTGGCCGGCGGGGATGAAAAACTGTTTTTT. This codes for CATSREGLAGGDEKLFF.

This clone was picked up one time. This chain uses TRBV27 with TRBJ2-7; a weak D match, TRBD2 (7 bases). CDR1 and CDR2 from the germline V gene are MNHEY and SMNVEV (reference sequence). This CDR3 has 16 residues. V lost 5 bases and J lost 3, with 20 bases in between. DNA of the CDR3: TGTGCCAGCAGTCCGTCTACGGGGGGCATGGTCTACGAGCAGTACTTC. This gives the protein CASSPSTGGMVYEQYF.

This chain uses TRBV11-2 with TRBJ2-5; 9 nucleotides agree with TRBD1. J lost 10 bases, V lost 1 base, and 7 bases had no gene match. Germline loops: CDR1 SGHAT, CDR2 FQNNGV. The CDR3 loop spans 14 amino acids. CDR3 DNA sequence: TGTGCCAGCAGCTTAGCGGGGACAGGGTGGGACCAGTACTTC. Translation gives CASSLAGTGWDQYF. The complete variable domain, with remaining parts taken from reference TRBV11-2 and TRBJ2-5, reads EAGVAQSPRYKIIEKRQSVAFWCNPISGHATLYWYQQILGQGPKLLIQFQNNGVVDDSQLPKDRFSAERLKGVDSTLKIQPAKLEDSAVYLCASSLAGTGWDQYFGPGTRLLVL.

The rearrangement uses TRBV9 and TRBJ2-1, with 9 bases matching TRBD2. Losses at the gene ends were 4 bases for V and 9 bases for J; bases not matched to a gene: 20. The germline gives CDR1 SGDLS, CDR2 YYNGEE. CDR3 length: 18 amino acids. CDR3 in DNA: TGTGCCAGCAGCACGACCCCCCAGGTATTAGCGGGAGTTATTGAGCAGTTCTTC. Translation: CASSTTPQVLAGVIEQFF. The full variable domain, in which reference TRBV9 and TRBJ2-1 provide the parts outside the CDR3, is DSGVTQTPKHLITATGQRVTLRCSPRSGDLSVYWYQQSLDQGLQFLIQYYNGEERAKGNILERFSAQQFPDLHSELNLSSLELGDSALYFCASSTTPQVLAGVIEQFFGPGTRLTVL.

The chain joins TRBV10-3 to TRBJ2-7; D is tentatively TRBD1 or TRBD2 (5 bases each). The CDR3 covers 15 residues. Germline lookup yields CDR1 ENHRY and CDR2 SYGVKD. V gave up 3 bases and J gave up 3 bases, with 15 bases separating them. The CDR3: CAISDVPGRDYEQYF. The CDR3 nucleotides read TGTGCCATCAGTGATGTACCGGGACGAGACTACGAGCAGTACTTC.

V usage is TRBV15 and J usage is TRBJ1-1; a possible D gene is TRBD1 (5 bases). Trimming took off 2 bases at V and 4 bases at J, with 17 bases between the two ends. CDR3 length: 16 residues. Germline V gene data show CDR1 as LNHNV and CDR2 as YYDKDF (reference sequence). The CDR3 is CATSRRPVGGTTEAFF. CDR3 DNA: TGTGCCACCAGCAGACGACCCGTTGGGGGGACCACTGAAGCTTTCTTT.

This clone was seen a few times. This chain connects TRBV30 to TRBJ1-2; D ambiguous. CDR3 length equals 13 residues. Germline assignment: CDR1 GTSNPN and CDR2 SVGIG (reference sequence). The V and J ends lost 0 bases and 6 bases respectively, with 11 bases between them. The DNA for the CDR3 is TGTGCCTGGAGTGTTCTGCAGAGCGATGGCTACACCTTC. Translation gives CAWSVLQSDGYTF. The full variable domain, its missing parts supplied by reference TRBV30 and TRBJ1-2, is SQTIHQWPATLVQPVGSPLSLECTVEGTSNPNLYWYRQAAGRGLQLLFYSVGIGQISSEVPQNLSASRPQDRQFILSSKKLLLSDSGFYLCAWSVLQSDGYTFGSGTRLTVV.

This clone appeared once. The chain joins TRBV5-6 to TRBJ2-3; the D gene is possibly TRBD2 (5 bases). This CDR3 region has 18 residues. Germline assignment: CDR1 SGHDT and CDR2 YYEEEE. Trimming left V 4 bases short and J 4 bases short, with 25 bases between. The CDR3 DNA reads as TGTGCCAGCAGCATTGGAACTAATGGGGAGAGTTTTGCAGATACGCAGTATTTT. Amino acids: CASSIGTNGESFADTQYF.

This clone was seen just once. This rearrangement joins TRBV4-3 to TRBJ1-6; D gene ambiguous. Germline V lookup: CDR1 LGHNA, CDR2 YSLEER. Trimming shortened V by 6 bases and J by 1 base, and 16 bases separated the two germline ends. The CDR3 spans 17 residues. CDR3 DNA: TGCGCCAGCAGTCCCACGCGGGAGCAGTCCTATAATTCACCCCTCCACTTT. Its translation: CASSPTREQSYNSPLHF.

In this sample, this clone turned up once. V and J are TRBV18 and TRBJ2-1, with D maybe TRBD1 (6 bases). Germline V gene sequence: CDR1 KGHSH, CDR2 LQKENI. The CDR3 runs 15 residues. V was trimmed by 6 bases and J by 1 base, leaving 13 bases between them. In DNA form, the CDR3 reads TGTGCCAGCTCCCCCCCGGACAGTTCCTACAATGAGCAGTTCTTC. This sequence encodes CASSPPDSSYNEQFF.

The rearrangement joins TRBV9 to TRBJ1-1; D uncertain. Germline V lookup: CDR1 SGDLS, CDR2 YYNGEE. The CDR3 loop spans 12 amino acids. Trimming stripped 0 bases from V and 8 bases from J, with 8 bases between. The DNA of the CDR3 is TGTGCCAGCAGCGTAGGACGGAGGGAAGCTTTCTTT. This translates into CASSVGRREAFF.

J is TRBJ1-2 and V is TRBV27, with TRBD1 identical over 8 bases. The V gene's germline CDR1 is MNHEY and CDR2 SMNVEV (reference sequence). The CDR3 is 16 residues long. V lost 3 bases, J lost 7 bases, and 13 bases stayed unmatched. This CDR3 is CASSFNPPGQGSGYTF. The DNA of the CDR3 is TGTGCCAGCAGTTTTAACCCCCCCGGACAGGGCTCTGGCTACACCTTC.

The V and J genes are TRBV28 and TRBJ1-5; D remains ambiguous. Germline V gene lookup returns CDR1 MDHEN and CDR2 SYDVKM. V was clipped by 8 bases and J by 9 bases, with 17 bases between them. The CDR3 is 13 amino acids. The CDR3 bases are TGTGCCAGCGGCCGGGGTCGTGATCGGCCCCAGCATTTT. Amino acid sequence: CASGRGRDRPQHF.

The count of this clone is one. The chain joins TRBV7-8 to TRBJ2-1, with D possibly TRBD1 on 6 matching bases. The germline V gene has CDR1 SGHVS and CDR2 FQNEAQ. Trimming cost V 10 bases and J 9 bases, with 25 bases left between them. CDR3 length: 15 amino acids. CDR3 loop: CATALGQRPVGEQFF. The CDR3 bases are TGTGCCACAGCCCTCGGACAGCGGCCCGTTGGTGAGCAGTTCTTC.

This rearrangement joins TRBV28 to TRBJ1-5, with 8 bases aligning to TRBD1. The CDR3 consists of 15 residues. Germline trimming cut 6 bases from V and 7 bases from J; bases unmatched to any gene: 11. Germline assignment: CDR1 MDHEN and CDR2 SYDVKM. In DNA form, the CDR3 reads TGTGCCAGCAGCTTGACAGGGGCTAGGGAACAGCCCCAGCATTTT. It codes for CASSLTGAREQPQHF.

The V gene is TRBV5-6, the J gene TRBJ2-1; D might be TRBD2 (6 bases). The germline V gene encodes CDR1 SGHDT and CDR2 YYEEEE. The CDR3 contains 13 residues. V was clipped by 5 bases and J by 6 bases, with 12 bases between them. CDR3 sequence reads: CASRGAGLNEQFF. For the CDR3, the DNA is TGTGCCAGCAGAGGGGCGGGACTCAATGAGCAGTTCTTC.

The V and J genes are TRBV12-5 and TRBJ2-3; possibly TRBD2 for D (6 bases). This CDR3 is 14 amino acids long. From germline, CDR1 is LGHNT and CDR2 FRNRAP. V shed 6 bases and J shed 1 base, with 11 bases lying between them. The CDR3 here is CASGVAERTDTQYF. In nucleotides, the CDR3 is TGTGCTAGTGGGGTAGCGGAGCGCACAGATACGCAGTATTTT.

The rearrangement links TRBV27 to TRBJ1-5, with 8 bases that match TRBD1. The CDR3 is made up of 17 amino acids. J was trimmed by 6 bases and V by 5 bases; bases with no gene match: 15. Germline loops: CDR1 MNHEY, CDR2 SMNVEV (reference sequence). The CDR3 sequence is CASSPTPDRAFGQPQHF. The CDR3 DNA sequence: TGTGCCAGCAGTCCTACCCCGGACAGGGCGTTCGGTCAGCCCCAGCATTTT.

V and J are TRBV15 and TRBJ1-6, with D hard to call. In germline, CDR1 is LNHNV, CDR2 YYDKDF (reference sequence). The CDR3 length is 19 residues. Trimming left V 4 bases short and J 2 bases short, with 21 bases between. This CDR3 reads CATSTSTPEGLTYNSPLHF. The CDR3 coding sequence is TGTGCCACCAGCACCTCTACCCCGGAAGGTTTAACCTATAATTCACCCCTCCACTTT.

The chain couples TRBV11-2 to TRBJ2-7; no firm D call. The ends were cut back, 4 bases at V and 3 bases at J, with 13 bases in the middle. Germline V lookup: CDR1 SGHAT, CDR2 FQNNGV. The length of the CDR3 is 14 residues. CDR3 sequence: CASSSRTYIYEQYF. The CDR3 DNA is TGTGCCAGCAGCTCCCGGACCTACATCTACGAGCAGTACTTC.

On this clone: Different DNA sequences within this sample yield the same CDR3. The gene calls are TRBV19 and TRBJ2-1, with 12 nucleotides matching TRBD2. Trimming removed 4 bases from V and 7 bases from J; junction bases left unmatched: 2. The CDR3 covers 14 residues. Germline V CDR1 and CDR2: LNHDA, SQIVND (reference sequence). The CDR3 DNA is TGTGCCAGTAGTAGCGGACTAGCGGGAAATGAGCAGTTCTTC. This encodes CASSSGLAGNEQFF.

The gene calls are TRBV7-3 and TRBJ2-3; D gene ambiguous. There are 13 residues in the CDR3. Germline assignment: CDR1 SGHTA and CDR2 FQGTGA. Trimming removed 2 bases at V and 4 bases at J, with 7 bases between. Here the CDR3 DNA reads TGTGCCAGCAGCTTAGACTTCGCAGATACGCAGTATTTT. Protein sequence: CASSLDFADTQYF.

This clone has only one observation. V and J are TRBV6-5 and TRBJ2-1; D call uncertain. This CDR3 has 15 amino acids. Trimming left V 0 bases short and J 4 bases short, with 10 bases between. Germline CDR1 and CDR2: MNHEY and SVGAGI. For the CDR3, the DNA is TGTGCCAGCAGTTACTCGAATCACCGATACAATGAGCAGTTCTTC. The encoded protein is CASSYSNHRYNEQFF.

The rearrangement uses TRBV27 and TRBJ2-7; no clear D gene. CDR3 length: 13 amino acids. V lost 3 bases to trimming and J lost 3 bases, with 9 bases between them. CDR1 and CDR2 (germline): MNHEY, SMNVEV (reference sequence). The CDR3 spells CASSFYPGYEQYF. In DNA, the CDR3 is TGTGCCAGCAGTTTCTACCCGGGCTACGAGCAGTACTTC.

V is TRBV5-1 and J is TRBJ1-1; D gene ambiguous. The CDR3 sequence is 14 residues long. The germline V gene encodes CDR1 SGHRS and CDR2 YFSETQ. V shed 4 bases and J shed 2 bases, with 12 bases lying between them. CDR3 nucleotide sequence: TGCGCCAGCAGCCTAACGGAGACAAACACTGAAGCTTTCTTT. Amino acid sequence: CASSLTETNTEAFF.

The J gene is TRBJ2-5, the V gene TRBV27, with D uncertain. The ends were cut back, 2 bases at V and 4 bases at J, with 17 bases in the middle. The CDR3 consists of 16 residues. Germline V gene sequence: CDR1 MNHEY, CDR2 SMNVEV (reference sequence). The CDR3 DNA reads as TGTGCCAGCAGTTTAGACATTACGTCCGTGGGAGAGACCCAGTACTTC. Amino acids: CASSLDITSVGETQYF.